The 23 T cell receptor beta chains presented below share a single source sample, sequenced in a study of T cell repertoires in cytomegalovirus infection. These receptors have no known antigen. TCRdb independently ran MiXCR on the reads; one entry per CDR3 protein. The table has some 700,000 distinct CDR3 sequences, roughly 33% seen once. Material: cultured PBMCs, obtained from culture after CMV antigen stimulation. These receptors were obtained from a human donor in good health (CMV status not recorded). Some clones in this sample may be carry-over from other donors' samples.

CDR3 in amino acids: CASSPSGGTADTQYF. The CDR3 region has the DNA TGTGCCAGCAGCCCGAGCGGGGGGACCGCAGATACGCAGTATTTT. The genes are TRBV7-2 and TRBJ2-3; 9 bases are shared with TRBD2. CDR1 is SGHTA, CDR2 FQGNSA, per germline. Germline trimming cut 5 bases from V and 4 bases from J; bases unmatched to any gene: 7. CDR3 length: 15 residues.

The chain has TRBV5-1 and TRBJ1-1; 7 positions match TRBD1. Looked up from germline, CDR1 is SGHRS and CDR2 is YFSETQ. CDR3 length: 14 amino acids. Trimming at V came to 1 base and at J to 5 bases, leaving 5 bases not matched to a gene. CDR3 amino acids: CASSLNRGWTEAFF. In DNA, the CDR3 is TGCGCCAGCAGCTTGAACAGGGGTTGGACTGAAGCTTTCTTT.

This clonotype was detected only a few times. The chain links TRBV7-9 to TRBJ2-7; 7 nucleotides agree with TRBD1. CDR1 and CDR2 from the germline V gene are SEHNR and FQNEAQ (reference sequence). This CDR3 has 12 residues. J lost 9 bases, V lost 2 bases, and 4 bases had no gene match. The CDR3 reads CASSLPTGRQYF. The CDR3 DNA follows: TGTGCCAGCAGCTTACCGACAGGGAGGCAGTACTTC. The complete variable domain, with remaining parts taken from reference TRBV7-9 and TRBJ2-7, reads DTGVSQNPRHKITKRGQNVTFRCDPISEHNRLYWYRQTLGQGPEFLTYFQNEAQLEKSRLLSDRFSAERPKGSFSTLEIQRTEQGDSAMYLCASSLPTGRQYFGPGTRLTVT.

V usage is TRBV12-3 or TRBV12-4 and J usage is TRBJ2-3; 8 nucleotides line up with TRBD2. With 6 bases clipped from V and 0 bases from J, the junction kept 8 bases outside the gene matches. This CDR3 is built from 16 residues. This chain's CDR3 is CASSSTGLGSTDTQYF. The CDR3 nucleotides are TGTGCCAGCAGCTCTACGGGACTAGGGAGCACAGATACGCAGTATTTT.

The gene calls are TRBV7-2 and TRBJ1-2; TRBD1 is a possible D gene (5 bases). The CDR3 contains 16 residues. Trimming removed 5 bases at V and 4 bases at J, with 20 bases between. Germline V gene lookup returns CDR1 SGHTA and CDR2 FQGNSA. The CDR3 nucleotides read TGTGCCAGCAGCCCCCGCAGAGGGGACTGGGGCTATGGCTACACCTTC. It codes for CASSPRRGDWGYGYTF.

This clonotype was detected only a few times. This chain links TRBV4-1 with TRBJ1-4; no clear D. The CDR3 length is 12 residues. V was trimmed by 1 base and J by 4 bases, leaving 1 base between them. Looked up from germline, CDR1 is MGHRA and CDR2 is YSYEKL. CDR3 sequence reads: CASSQVNEKLFF. The CDR3 DNA follows: TGCGCCAGCAGCCAAGTTAATGAAAAACTGTTTTTT.

There are a few counts of this clonotype. The chain couples TRBV6-1 to TRBJ2-7; TRBD2 aligns across 10 bases. The germline V gene encodes CDR1 MNHNS and CDR2 SASEGT. CDR3 size: 14 residues. V shed 7 bases, J shed 4 bases, and the junction held 7 bases outside the gene matches. The CDR3 is CASKGLAAYYEQYF. DNA of the CDR3: TGTGCCAGCAAAGGACTAGCGGCTTATTACGAGCAGTACTTC.

This chain connects TRBV7-2 to TRBJ2-5, with D maybe TRBD2 (5 bases). This CDR3 is built from 15 residues. Trimming took 4 bases from V and 3 from J, leaving 15 bases between them. Germline assignment: CDR1 SGHTA and CDR2 FQGNSA. The CDR3 bases are TGTGCCAGCAGCTCTACAGAGTGGGGAGAAGAGACCCAGTACTTC. Translating it yields CASSSTEWGEETQYF. Full variable domain (outside the CDR3, taken from reference TRBV7-2 and TRBJ2-5): GAGVSQSPSNKVTEKGKDVELRCDPISGHTALYWYRQSLGQGLEFLIYFQGNSAPDKSGLPSDRFSAERTGGSVSTLTIQRTQQEDSAVYLCASSSTEWGEETQYFGPGTRLLVL.

In nucleotides, the CDR3 is TGTGCCAGCAGCTTCGTCGGGACAGGGAATGAAAAACTGTTTTTT. Residues: CASSFVGTGNEKLFF. The chain couples TRBV5-6 to TRBJ1-4; TRBD1 matches 9 bases. CDR1 is SGHDT, CDR2 YYEEEE, per germline. The V and J ends lost 2 bases and 5 bases, in that order; junction bases with no gene match: 4. CDR3 length: 15 amino acids.

This chain uses TRBV4-1 with TRBJ1-6; D unresolved. Trimming took off 1 base at V and 0 bases at J, with 7 bases between the two ends. Germline lookup yields CDR1 MGHRA and CDR2 YSYEKL. CDR3 size: 16 residues. The CDR3, as DNA: TGCGCCAGCAGCCAAGCGACTAGCTCCTATAATTCACCCCTCCACTTT. This translates into CASSQATSSYNSPLHF.

The V and J genes are TRBV4-1 and TRBJ1-4; unclear D gene. Germline CDR1 reads MGHRA; CDR2 reads YSYEKL. V was pared by 3 bases and J by 5 bases, with 13 bases between. The CDR3 sequence is 15 residues long. The chain's CDR3 is CASSQPGSDNEKLFF. DNA of the CDR3: TGCGCCAGCAGCCAGCCAGGTTCGGACAATGAAAAACTGTTTTTT.

The CDR3 region is CASPGGLSVNYGYTF. As DNA, the CDR3 is TGTGCCAGCCCCGGGGGGCTGTCGGTTAACTATGGCTACACCTTC. The V call is TRBV19, the J call TRBJ1-2, with a tentative D call TRBD1 (6 bases). The CDR3 has 15 amino acids. V was shortened by 9 bases and J by 1 base, with 18 bases between the two germline ends. The germline gives CDR1 LNHDA, CDR2 SQIVND (reference sequence).

This clonotype was picked up a small number of times. This rearrangement joins TRBV20-1 to TRBJ2-7; D is unresolved. CDR1 is DFQATT and CDR2 is SNEGSKA in the germline V gene (reference sequence). The CDR3 spans 13 residues. V lost 6 bases and J 7 bases, leaving 19 bases between the germline ends. The CDR3 DNA sequence: TGCAGTGCAGACCGCGAGTCAGTGGGGGAGCAGTACTTC. This translates into CSADRESVGEQYF.

The V and J genes are TRBV4-2 and TRBJ1-1; tentative D call: TRBD1 (6 bases). CDR3 length equals 14 residues. CDR1 and CDR2 (germline): LGHNA, YNFKEQ. V was cut by 2 bases and J by 10 bases, with 17 bases left in between. In DNA form, the CDR3 reads TGTGCCAGCAGCCAACCAACAGGGAAACTAGGAGCTTTCTTT. Its protein is CASSQPTGKLGAFF.

This clonotype has just a few counts. The chain employs TRBV11-2 and TRBJ2-7; D gene ambiguous. Germline CDR1 and CDR2: SGHAT and FQNNGV. V shed 3 bases and J shed 2 bases, with 14 bases lying between them. This CDR3 region has 15 residues. CDR3 sequence reads: CASSFVSVGPYEQYF. CDR3 bases: TGTGCCAGCAGCTTCGTCTCGGTGGGTCCCTACGAGCAGTACTTC.

This chain joins TRBV20-1 and TRBJ2-7; D perhaps matches TRBD2 (6 bases). CDR1 DFQATT and CDR2 SNEGSKA come from the germline V gene (reference sequence). The V gene lost 3 bases and the J gene lost 5 bases, with 20 bases spanning the gap. The CDR3 covers 15 residues. The CDR3 spells CSASTRGSTGDEQYF. CDR3 sequence (DNA): TGCAGTGCTAGCACCCGCGGATCAACGGGGGACGAGCAGTACTTC.

A few counts support this clonotype. CDR3 loop: CASSRKGGADTQYF. The DNA of the CDR3 is TGTGCCAGCAGCCGTAAAGGGGGGGCAGATACGCAGTATTTT. This chain links TRBV7-2 with TRBJ2-3, with TRBD2 as a possible D gene (7 bases). The CDR3 runs 14 residues. Trimming took off 5 bases at V and 4 bases at J, with 13 bases between the two ends. The germline V gene encodes CDR1 SGHTA and CDR2 FQGNSA. Filled out from reference TRBV7-2 and TRBJ2-3, the complete variable domain reads GAGVSQSPSNKVTEKGKDVELRCDPISGHTALYWYRQSLGQGLEFLIYFQGNSAPDKSGLPSDRFSAERTGGSVSTLTIQRTQQEDSAVYLCASSRKGGADTQYFGPGTRLTVL.

This clonotype was counted between two and nine times. V and J are TRBV7-9 and TRBJ2-3, with 9 bases lining up with TRBD2. The CDR3 consists of 17 residues. Germline V gives CDR1 SEHNR, CDR2 FQNEAQ (reference sequence). V shed 5 bases and J 0 bases; nucleotides not matched to a gene: 9. CDR3 sequence: CASSQTTSGVSTDTQYF. CDR3 DNA: TGTGCCAGCAGCCAAACGACTAGCGGTGTTAGCACAGATACGCAGTATTTT.

Regarding this clonotype: Relative to the germline gene, one junction end is altered; a read error may explain this. This sequence joins TRBV5-3 and TRBJ2-7; 8 bases align to TRBD2. TRBV5-3 is an ORF for which the function is uncertain. The CDR3 consists of 14 residues. The CDR3 reads CASSFRLASDEQYF. As DNA, the CDR3 is TGTGCCAGCAGCTTTCGACTAGCGAGTGACGAGCAGTACTTC.

This sequence joins TRBV20-1 and TRBJ2-3, with TRBD1 matching over 12 bases. Per germline, CDR1 DFQATT and CDR2 SNEGSKA (reference sequence). The CDR3 length is 18 residues. After removal of 3 bases from V and 3 bases from J, the junction contained 13 bases not matched to a gene. The CDR3 bases are TGCAGTGCTAGTCCCTCGTGGGGGGACAGGGGGCCGACAGATACGCAGTATTTT. Protein: CSASPSWGDRGPTDTQYF.

This chain links TRBV19 with TRBJ1-3, with D maybe TRBD1 (5 bases). The V gene's germline CDR1 is LNHDA and CDR2 SQIVND (reference sequence). The germline V and J ends were trimmed by 11 bases and 4 bases, with 9 bases remaining between them. This CDR3 is 11 amino acids long. CDR3 coding DNA: TGTGCCGGGACTTCGGGAAACACCATATATTTT. Protein product: CAGTSGNTIYF.

The rearrangement links TRBV5-4 to TRBJ2-1; 7 bases are shared with TRBD2. Losses at the gene ends were 6 bases for V and 5 bases for J; bases not matched to a gene: 17. This CDR3 has 17 residues. Germline lookup yields CDR1 SGHNT and CDR2 YYREEE (reference sequence). DNA of the CDR3: TGTGCCAGCAAAAAAAGAGGTGGCGGGAGTTTGGACAATGAGCAGTTCTTC. This sequence encodes CASKKRGGGSLDNEQFF.

The table lists this clonotype with a count of one. The genes are TRBV7-1 and TRBJ2-3; either TRBD1 or TRBD2 may fit D (5 bases each). TRBV7-1 is recorded as an ORF, its role being uncertain. This CDR3 has 19 residues. The germline V and J ends were trimmed by 5 bases and 0 bases, with 24 bases remaining between them. The CDR3 DNA sequence: TGTGCCAGCAGCCCGCCAGAGCCCGGGACCCAAACTAGCACAGATACGCAGTATTTT. It is translated as CASSPPEPGTQTSTDTQYF.